Listed below are T cell receptor beta chains from one sample, sequenced in a study of CXCR3-negative and CXCR3-positive naive CD8 T cells. From its re-call of the 5' RACE reads, TCRdb lists each CDR3 protein once, without DNA. The sample's table shows tens of thousands of distinct CDR3 sequences. Source material: naive CXCR3- CD8+ T cells from blood. These receptors came from a human donor in good health. Some clones in this sample may be carry-over from other donors' samples. Both conserved end residues are part of each CDR3. Only some rows state a clone size, as once, few, many or a class for expanded clones.

V: TRBV21-1; J: TRBJ2-5; size: medium-sized; CDR3: CASRGSQETQYF
V: TRBV29-1; J: TRBJ2-7; size: NA; CDR3: CSVELRATQEYEQYF
V: TRBV7-2; J: TRBJ1-2; size: NA; CDR3: CASTPGTGALPDYGYTF
V: TRBV7-2; J: TRBJ2-7; size: NA; CDR3: CASSLAWTGGYEQYF
V: TRBV7-2; J: TRBJ2-1; size: NA; CDR3: CASGNSGGDNNEQFF
V: TRBV6-5; J: TRBJ2-7; size: NA; CDR3: CASKGGPGDYEQYF
V: TRBV5-1; J: TRBJ1-2; size: NA; CDR3: CASSLSSGQGYYGYTF
V: TRBV5-1; J: TRBJ2-7; size: NA; CDR3: CASSLWGEEQYF
V: TRBV21-1; J: TRBJ2-7; size: NA; CDR3: CASSPQKPSSYEQYF
V: TRBV12-3/TRBV12-4; J: TRBJ2-7; size: NA; CDR3: CASSFAGRGGQYF
V: TRBV28; J: TRBJ2-7; size: NA; CDR3: CASSLPRQGASYEQYF
V: TRBV29-1; J: TRBJ1-1; size: NA; CDR3: CSPGQVEAVAEAFF
V: TRBV11-3; J: TRBJ2-7; size: NA; CDR3: CASSLEVEYEQYF
V: TRBV13; J: TRBJ2-5; size: NA; CDR3: CASSQTTGAQETQYF
V: TRBV28; J: TRBJ1-6; size: NA; CDR3: CASSLLSPLHF
V: TRBV28; J: TRBJ2-3; size: NA; CDR3: CAGSVGARTDTQYF
V: TRBV29-1; J: TRBJ2-5; size: NA; CDR3: CSVEGVSGEQETQYF
V: TRBV4-2; J: TRBJ2-7; size: NA; CDR3: CASSHALTGTSNEQYF
V: TRBV5-1; J: TRBJ2-7; size: NA; CDR3: CASSSLPGTGRRDEQYF
V: TRBV6-5; J: TRBJ2-3; size: NA; CDR3: CASSPRGGAEDTQYF
V: TRBV29-1; J: TRBJ2-1; size: NA; CDR3: CSVEDLLKQFF
V: TRBV25-1; J: TRBJ2-7; size: NA; CDR3: CASSNPWGSEQYF
V: TRBV7-7; J: TRBJ2-7; size: NA; CDR3: CASSYRNRGYEQYF
V: TRBV10-3; J: TRBJ2-7; size: NA; CDR3: CAISEPEGDYEQYF
V: TRBV5-5; J: TRBJ1-1; size: NA; CDR3: CASSFSGYQAFF
V: TRBV3-1; J: TRBJ2-7; size: NA; CDR3: CASSQEGSFSYEQYF